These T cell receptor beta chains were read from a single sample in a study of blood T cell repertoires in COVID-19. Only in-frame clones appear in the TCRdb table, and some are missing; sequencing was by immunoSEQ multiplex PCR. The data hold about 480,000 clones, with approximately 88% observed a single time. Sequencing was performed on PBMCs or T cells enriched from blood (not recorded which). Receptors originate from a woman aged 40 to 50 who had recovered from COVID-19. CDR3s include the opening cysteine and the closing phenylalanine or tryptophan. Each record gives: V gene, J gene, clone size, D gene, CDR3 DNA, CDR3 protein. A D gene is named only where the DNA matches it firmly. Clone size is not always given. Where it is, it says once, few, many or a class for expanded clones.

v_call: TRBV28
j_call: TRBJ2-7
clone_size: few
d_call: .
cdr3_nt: TGTGCCAGCAGCTATACCAGGGTTAGAGGCGAGCAGTACTTC
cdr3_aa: CASSYTRVRGEQYF

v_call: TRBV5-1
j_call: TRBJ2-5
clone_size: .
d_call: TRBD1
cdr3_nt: TGCGCCAGCAGCTTGGCCCCCGACAGGGTAGCCCAGTACTTC
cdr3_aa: CASSLAPDRVAQYF

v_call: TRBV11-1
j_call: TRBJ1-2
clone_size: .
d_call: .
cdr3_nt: TGTGCCAGCAGCTTCCCCCCCGGTGGCTACACCTTC
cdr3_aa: CASSFPPGGYTF

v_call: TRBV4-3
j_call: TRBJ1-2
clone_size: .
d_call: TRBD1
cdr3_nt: TGCGCCAGCAGCAAGCGGACAGGGCGAGACTATGGCTACACCTTC
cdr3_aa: CASSKRTGRDYGYTF

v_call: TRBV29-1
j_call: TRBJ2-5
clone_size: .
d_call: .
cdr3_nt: TGCAGCACCGCTCGGGTGCAGGGCGCCCGAGAGACCCAGTACTTC
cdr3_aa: CSTARVQGARETQYF

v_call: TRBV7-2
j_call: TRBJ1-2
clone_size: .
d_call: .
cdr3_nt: TGTGCCAGCAGCCCCGTCGGCGGGGAGACTAACTATGGCTACACCTTC
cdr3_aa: CASSPVGGETNYGYTF

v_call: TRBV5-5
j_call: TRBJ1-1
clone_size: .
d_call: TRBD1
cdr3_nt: TGTGCCAGCAGCGCGACAGGGCCAGGACCGAACACTGAAGCTTTCTTT
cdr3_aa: CASSATGPGPNTEAFF

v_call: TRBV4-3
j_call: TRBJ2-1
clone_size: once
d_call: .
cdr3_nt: TGCGCCAGCAGCCAAGATGTACAGTACAATGAGCAGTTCTTC
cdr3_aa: CASSQDVQYNEQFF

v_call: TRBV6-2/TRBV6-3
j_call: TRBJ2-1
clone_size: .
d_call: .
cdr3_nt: TGTGCCAGCAGTTACTCGGCTAGCTTGATTGAGCAGTTCTTC
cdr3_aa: CASSYSASLIEQFF

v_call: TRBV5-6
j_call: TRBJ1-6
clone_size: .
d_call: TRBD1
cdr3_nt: TGTGCCAGCAGCCTAAAACAGGGGAAGATTGGTTCACCCCTCCACTTT
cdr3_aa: CASSLKQGKIGSPLHF

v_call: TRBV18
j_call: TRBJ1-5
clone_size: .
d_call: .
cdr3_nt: TGTGCCAGCTCACCCTCGAGAGCAGGTAGGGGTCAGCCCCAGCATTTT
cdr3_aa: CASSPSRAGRGQPQHF

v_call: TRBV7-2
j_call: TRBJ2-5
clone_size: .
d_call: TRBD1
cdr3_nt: TGTGCCAGCAGCAAGGACAGGGGGCGCCTTATGGAGACCCAGTACTTC
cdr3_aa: CASSKDRGRLMETQYF

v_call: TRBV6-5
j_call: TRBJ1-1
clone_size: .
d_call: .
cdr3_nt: TGTGCCAGCAGTTACGAGGGGGGGCGCACTGAAGCTTTCTTT
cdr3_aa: CASSYEGGRTEAFF

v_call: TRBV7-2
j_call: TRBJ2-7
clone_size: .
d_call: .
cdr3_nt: TGTGCCAGCAGCCCTCGGACAGCAATGCCTGGCGAGCAGTACTTC
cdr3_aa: CASSPRTAMPGEQYF

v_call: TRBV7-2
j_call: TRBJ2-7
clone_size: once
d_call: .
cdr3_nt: TGTGCCAGCACCCACCCCCCAAGCAACGAGCAGTACTTC
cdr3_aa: CASTHPPSNEQYF

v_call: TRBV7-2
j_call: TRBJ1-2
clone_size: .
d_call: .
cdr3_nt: TGTGCCAGCAGCTTAGGTATTAATAACTATGGCTACACCTTC
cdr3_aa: CASSLGINNYGYTF

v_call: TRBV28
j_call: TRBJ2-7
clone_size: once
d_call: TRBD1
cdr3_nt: TGTGCCAGCAGCTCCGGGACAGGGCCACACTACGAGCAGTACTTC
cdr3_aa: CASSSGTGPHYEQYF

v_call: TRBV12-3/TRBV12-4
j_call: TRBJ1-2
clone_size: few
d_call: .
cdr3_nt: TGTGCCAGCAGTTTAACAGGCCTCTACACCTTC
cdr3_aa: CASSLTGLYTF

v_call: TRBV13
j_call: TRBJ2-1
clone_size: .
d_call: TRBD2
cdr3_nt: TGTGCCAGCAGTGAAGCTAGCGGGTGGTACAATGAGCAGTTCTTC
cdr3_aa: CASSEASGWYNEQFF

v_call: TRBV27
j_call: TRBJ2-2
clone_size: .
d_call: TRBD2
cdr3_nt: TGTGCCAGCAGTCTGTACACTAGCGCTTCGGGCACCGGGGAGCTGTTTTTT
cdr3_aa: CASSLYTSASGTGELFF

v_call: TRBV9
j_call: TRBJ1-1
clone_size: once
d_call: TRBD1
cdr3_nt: TGTGCCAGCAGCTTGACAGGGGGAGGGGGCACTGAAGCTTTCTTT
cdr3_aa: CASSLTGGGGTEAFF

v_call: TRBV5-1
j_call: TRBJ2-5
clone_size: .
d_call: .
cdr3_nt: TGCGCCAGCAGCTTGATAAACAGTCAAGAGACCCAGTACTTC
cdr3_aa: CASSLINSQETQYF

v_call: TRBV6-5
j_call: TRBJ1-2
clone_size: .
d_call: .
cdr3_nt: TGTGCCAGCAGTTACTCGGGCCTGGGGGGTGGCTACACCTTC
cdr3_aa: CASSYSGLGGGYTF

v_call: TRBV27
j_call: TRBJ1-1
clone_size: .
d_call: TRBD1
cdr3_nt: TGTGCCACCAAATACCGGGACAGGATGAACACTGAAGCTTTCTTT
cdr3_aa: CATKYRDRMNTEAFF

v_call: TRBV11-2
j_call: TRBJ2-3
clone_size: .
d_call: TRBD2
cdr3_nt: TGTGCCAGCAGCCCCGGACTAGCGGGGACAGATACGCAGTATTTT
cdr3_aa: CASSPGLAGTDTQYF

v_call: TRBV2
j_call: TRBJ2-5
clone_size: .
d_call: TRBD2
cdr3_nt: TGTGCCAGCAGTGAATTCGGGGGGGGTGAGACCCAGTACTTC
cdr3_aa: CASSEFGGGETQYF

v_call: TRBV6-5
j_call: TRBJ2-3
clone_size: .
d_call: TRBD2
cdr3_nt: TGTGCCGTCCGAGCGGGAAATGGGGCAGATACGCAGTATTTT
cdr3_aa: CAVRAGNGADTQYF

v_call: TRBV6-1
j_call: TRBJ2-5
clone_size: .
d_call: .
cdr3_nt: TGTGCCAGCAGTGAAGGTCTCTTGCAAGAGACCCAGTACTTC
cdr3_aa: CASSEGLLQETQYF

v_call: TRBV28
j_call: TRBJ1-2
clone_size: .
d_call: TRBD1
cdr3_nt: TGTGCCAGCAGTTCGGGACAGGGGGACTATGGCTACACCTTC
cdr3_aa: CASSSGQGDYGYTF

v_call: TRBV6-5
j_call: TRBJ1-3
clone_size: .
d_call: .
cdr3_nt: TGTGCCAGCAGTCCAGGACAGACTGCTGGAAACACCATATATTTT
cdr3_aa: CASSPGQTAGNTIYF

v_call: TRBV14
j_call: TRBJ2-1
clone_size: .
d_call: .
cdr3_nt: TGTGCCAGCAGCCAAGTCGAGGCTCGGGACTCCTACAATGAGCAGTTCTTC
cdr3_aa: CASSQVEARDSYNEQFF

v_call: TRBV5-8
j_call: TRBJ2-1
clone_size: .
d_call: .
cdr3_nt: TGTGCCAGCAAGTCAGACTGGAGCGGGACACTATACAATGAGCAGTTCTTC
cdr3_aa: CASKSDWSGTLYNEQFF

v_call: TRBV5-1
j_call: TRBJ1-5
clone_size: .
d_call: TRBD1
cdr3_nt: TGCGCCAGCAGCCTACGACAGGGGGATCAGCCCCAGCATTTT
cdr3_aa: CASSLRQGDQPQHF

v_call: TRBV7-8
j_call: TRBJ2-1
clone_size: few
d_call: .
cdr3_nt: TGTGCCTCTAGGGGGGGGAATCGGCACGATGAGCAGTTCTTC
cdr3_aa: CASRGGNRHDEQFF

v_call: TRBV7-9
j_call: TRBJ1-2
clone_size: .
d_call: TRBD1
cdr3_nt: TGTGCCAGCAGCCAGACAGGGCTCTATGGCTACACCTTC
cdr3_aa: CASSQTGLYGYTF

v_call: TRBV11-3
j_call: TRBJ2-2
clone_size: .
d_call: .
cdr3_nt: TGTGCCAGCAGCGGAAGCGCGAACACCGGGGAGCTGTTTTTT
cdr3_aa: CASSGSANTGELFF

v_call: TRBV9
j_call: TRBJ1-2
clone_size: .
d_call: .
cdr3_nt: TGTGCCAGCAGCGCCGGGACATTTACTAACTATGGCTACACCTTC
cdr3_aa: CASSAGTFTNYGYTF

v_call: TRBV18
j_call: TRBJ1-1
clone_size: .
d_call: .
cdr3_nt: TGTGCCACCACCCGCGGAGGCAGTTTGAACACTGAAGCTTTCTTT
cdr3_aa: CATTRGGSLNTEAFF

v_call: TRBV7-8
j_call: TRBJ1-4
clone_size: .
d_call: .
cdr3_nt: TGTGCCAGCAGCTTAGTTGGAAGGGAGAATGAAAAACTGTTTTTT
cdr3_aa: CASSLVGRENEKLFF

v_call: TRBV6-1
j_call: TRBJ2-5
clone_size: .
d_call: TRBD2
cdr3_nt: TGTGCCAGCAGTGAAATCGGGGTAGCGGGGTACTTC
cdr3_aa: CASSEIGVAGYF

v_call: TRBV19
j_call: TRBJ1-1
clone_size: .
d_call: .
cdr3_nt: TGTGCCAGTAGTATGTTCCATACTGGGCCTGAAGCTTTCTTT
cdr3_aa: CASSMFHTGPEAFF

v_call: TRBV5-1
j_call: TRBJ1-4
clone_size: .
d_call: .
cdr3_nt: TGCGCCAGCCGCGAAGCAACTAATGAAAAACTGTTTTTT
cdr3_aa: CASREATNEKLFF

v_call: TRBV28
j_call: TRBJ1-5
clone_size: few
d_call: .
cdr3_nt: TGTGCCAGCAGACAAAAGGCGGAAATTAGCAATCAGCCCCAGCATTTT
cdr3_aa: CASRQKAEISNQPQHF

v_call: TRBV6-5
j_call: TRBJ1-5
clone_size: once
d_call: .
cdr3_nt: TGTGCCAGCGGGGGCAGGGGAAATCAGCCCCAGCATTTT
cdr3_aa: CASGGRGNQPQHF

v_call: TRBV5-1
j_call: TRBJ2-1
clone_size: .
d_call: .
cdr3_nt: TGCGCCAGCAGTGTGGCGGAAGTCTACAATGAGCAGTTCTTC
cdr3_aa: CASSVAEVYNEQFF

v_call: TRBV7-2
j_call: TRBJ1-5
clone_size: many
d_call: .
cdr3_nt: TGTGCCAGCAGCTGGGCACAGGGTGGTAATCAGCCCCAGCATTTT
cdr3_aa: CASSWAQGGNQPQHF

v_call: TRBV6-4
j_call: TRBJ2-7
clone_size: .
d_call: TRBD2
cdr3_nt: TGTGCCAGCAGTTTACTAGCGGGAGGTACCTACGAGCAGTACTTC
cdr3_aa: CASSLLAGGTYEQYF

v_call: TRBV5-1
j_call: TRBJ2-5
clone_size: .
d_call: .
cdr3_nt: TGCGCCAGCAGCTTGGTAACAGGCTCCCAAGAGACCCAGTACTTC
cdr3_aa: CASSLVTGSQETQYF

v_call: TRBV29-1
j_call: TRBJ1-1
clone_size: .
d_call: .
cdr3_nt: TGCAGCGTTGAACTGACAGCTACGAACACTGAAGCTTTCTTT
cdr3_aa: CSVELTATNTEAFF

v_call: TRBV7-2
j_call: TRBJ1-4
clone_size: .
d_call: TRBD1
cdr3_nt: TGTGCCAGCAGCTTGTTCCGACAGGGGGACTTAAAAAAACTGTTTTTT
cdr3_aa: CASSLFRQGDLKKLFF

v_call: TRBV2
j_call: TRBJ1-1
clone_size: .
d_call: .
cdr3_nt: TGTGCCAGCCACTGGGAGAAGGTAGGCACTGAAGCTTTCTTT
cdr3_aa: CASHWEKVGTEAFF

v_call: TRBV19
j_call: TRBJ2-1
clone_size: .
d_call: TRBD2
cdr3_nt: TGTGCCAGTAGTATCAGGACTAGCGGGAACTACAATGAGCAGTTCTTC
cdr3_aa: CASSIRTSGNYNEQFF

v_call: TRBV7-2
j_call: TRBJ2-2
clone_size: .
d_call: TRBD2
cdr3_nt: TGTGCCAGCAGCTCACTAGCGGGAGGGTATACCGGGGAGCTGTTTTTT
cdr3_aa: CASSSLAGGYTGELFF

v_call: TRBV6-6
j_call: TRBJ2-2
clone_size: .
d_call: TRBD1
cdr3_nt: TGTGCCAGCAGCTATACAGGGGCCCCCACGCCCGGGGAGCTGTTTTTT
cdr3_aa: CASSYTGAPTPGELFF

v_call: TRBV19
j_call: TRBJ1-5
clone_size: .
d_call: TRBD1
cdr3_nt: TGTGCCAGTAAACGCGGGACAGGGGATCAGCCCCAGCATTTT
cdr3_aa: CASKRGTGDQPQHF

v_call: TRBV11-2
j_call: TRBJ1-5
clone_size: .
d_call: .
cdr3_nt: TGTGCCAGCAGCCTGGACAGTCCCTATCAGCCCCAGCATTTT
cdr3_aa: CASSLDSPYQPQHF

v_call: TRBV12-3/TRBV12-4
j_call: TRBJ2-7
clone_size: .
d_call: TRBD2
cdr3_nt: TGTGCCAGCTCCGGACTAGCGGGAGGGGAGCAGTACTTC
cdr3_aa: CASSGLAGGEQYF

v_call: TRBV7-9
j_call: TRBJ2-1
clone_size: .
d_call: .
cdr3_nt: TGTGCCAGCAGTACCTGGGGAGTCCTTTCCTACAATGAGCAGTTCTTC
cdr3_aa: CASSTWGVLSYNEQFF

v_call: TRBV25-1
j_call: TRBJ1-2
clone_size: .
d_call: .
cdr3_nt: TGTGCCAGCAGTCGAACAGGGATCGGTGGCTACACCTTC
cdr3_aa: CASSRTGIGGYTF

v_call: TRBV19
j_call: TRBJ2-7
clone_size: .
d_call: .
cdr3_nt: TGTGCCAGTAGTATGAGTAATGTTGGCGGCTACGAGCAGTACTTC
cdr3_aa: CASSMSNVGGYEQYF